This T cell receptor (beta chain) was obtained from a study of blood T cells in healthy people across ages. This clonotype was picked up a small number of times. Antigen specificity is unknown. It was with a sample-barcoded 5' primer and a J-beta primer mix that a second PCR of roughly 7 to 12 cycles was run. Each sample provided no less than 2.5 million CDR3-containing paired-end reads. One entry per CDR3 protein results from TCRdb running MiXCR on the 5' RACE reads. This table has roughly 2 million distinct CDR3 sequences, about 50% appearing once. Germline CDR1 reads SGHTA; CDR2 reads FQGNSA. The ends were cut back, 5 bases at V and 4 bases at J, with 6 bases in the middle. The CDR3 consists of 12 residues. Study results and caveats: A roughly linear age-dependent decrease characterized TCR beta diversity per million T cells.

The specimen sequenced was blood. The clonotype was recovered from a woman between 40 and 50 years old in good health. The genes are TRBV7-2 and TRBJ1-5; D is unclear. This CDR3 is CASSAPNQPQHF. The DNA of the CDR3 is TGTGCCAGCAGCGCCCCTAATCAGCCCCAGCATTTT.